These 25 T cell receptor beta chains came from one sample sequenced in a study of blood T cell repertoires in COVID-19. Repertoires were generated with immunoSEQ multiplex PCR, while TCRdb's copy carries only in-frame clones and drops some. The sample yields hundreds of thousands of clones, about four fifths seen once. The sequenced sample was peripheral blood. These receptors were obtained from a woman between 45 and 65 years old who had recovered from COVID-19.

This chain joins TRBV3-1 (or the pseudogene TRBV3-2) and TRBJ2-1; D may be TRBD1 (5 bases). CDR1 is LGHDT, CDR2 YNNKEL, per germline (reference sequence). V gave up 4 bases and J gave up 8 bases, with 15 bases separating them. CDR3 length: 14 residues. In DNA form, the CDR3 reads TGTGCCAGCAGCCTGTGGGAACCCAGGGATGAGCAGTTCTTC. This gives the protein CASSLWEPRDEQFF.

The V and J genes are TRBV10-3 and TRBJ2-3, with 10 bases that match TRBD2. J was trimmed by 4 bases and V by 6 bases; bases with no gene match: 7. The CDR3 is 15 residues long. Germline CDR1 is ENHRY and CDR2 is SYGVKD. CDR3 sequence reads: CAISPAGGPSDTQYF. CDR3 nucleotide sequence: TGTGCCATCAGCCCAGCGGGAGGGCCCTCAGATACGCAGTATTTT.

The rearrangement uses TRBV27 and TRBJ1-5; a possible D gene is TRBD1 (6 bases). Trimming pared 4 bases from V and 0 bases from J, leaving 10 bases between. Germline lookup yields CDR1 MNHEY and CDR2 SMNVEV (reference sequence). The CDR3 extends over 15 amino acids. The CDR3 spells CASSSGTLSNQPQHF. In DNA form, the CDR3 reads TGTGCCAGCAGTTCCGGGACACTTAGCAATCAGCCCCAGCATTTT.

This clone was observed a few times. This sequence joins TRBV28 and TRBJ2-6; the D gene is possibly TRBD1 (6 bases). Trimming took 6 bases from V and 0 from J, leaving 18 bases between them. CDR1 MDHEN and CDR2 SYDVKM come from the germline V gene. The CDR3 covers 18 residues. The CDR3 DNA follows: TGTGCCAGCAGGATGACAGGTCTATCCATCTCTGGGGCCAACGTCCTGACTTTC. Protein: CASRMTGLSISGANVLTF.

The chain couples TRBV6-2 or TRBV6-3 to TRBJ1-2; tentative D call: TRBD1 (5 bases). The CDR3 extends over 17 amino acids. V gave up 0 bases and J gave up 4 bases, with 18 bases separating them. Germline CDR1 is MNHEY and CDR2 is SVGEGT. CDR3 bases: TGTGCCAGCAGTTACTCAGCGCTAGGGGTTAGGACCTATGGCTACACCTTC. It is translated as CASSYSALGVRTYGYTF.

The chain joins TRBV7-6 to TRBJ1-5; D may be TRBD1 (5 bases). The CDR3 runs 15 residues. Looked up from germline, CDR1 is SGHVS and CDR2 is FNYEAQ. Between the trimmed V and J ends, which lost 5 bases and 1 base, there was a span of 12 bases. CDR3 bases: TGTGCCAGCAGCGCGGGGGGGACGAGCAATCAGCCCCAGCATTTT. Its protein is CASSAGGTSNQPQHF. Full variable domain (remainder filled in from reference TRBV7-6 and TRBJ1-5): GAGVSQSPRYKVTKRGQDVALRCDPISGHVSLYWYRQALGQGPEFLTYFNYEAQQDKSGLPNDRFSAERPEGSISTLTIQRTEQRDSAMYRCASSAGGTSNQPQHFGDGTRLSIL.

This clone was found once. The chain recombines TRBV28 with TRBJ2-3, with 11 bases aligning to TRBD2. Germline V gene sequence: CDR1 MDHEN, CDR2 SYDVKM. V shed 6 bases, J shed 3 bases, and the junction held 14 bases outside the gene matches. The CDR3 totals 18 residues. The CDR3 nucleotides read TGTGCCAGCAGCCCTCTAACCATAGCGGGAGGGAGGACAGATACGCAGTATTTT. Amino acid sequence: CASSPLTIAGGRTDTQYF. The variable domain in full, completed from reference TRBV28 and TRBJ2-3, reads DVKVTQSSRYLVKRTGEKVFLECVQDMDHENMFWYRQDPGLGLRLIYFSYDVKMKEKGDIPEGYSVSREKKERFSLILESASTNQTSMYLCASSPLTIAGGRTDTQYFGPGTRLTVL.

V usage is TRBV28 and J usage is TRBJ1-6, with D possibly being TRBD1 (6 bases). The ends were cut back, 7 bases at V and 10 bases at J, with 20 bases in the middle. The CDR3 is 15 amino acids. The germline V gene has CDR1 MDHEN and CDR2 SYDVKM. The CDR3 nucleotides are TGTGCCAGCACCCATAGATTAGGGGGTGGCTCACCCCTCCACTTT. Its translation is CASTHRLGGGSPLHF.

The chain recombines TRBV6-5 with TRBJ2-5, with D perhaps TRBD1 (6 bases). V lost 5 bases and J lost 4, with 11 bases in between. CDR3 length: 13 amino acids. The V gene's germline CDR1 is MNHEY and CDR2 SVGAGI. The CDR3: CASSIQGRETQYF. Here the CDR3 DNA reads TGTGCCAGCAGTATACAGGGACGAGAGACCCAGTACTTC.

This chain joins TRBV18 and TRBJ2-1, with TRBD2 matching 15 bases. CDR1 is KGHSH and CDR2 is LQKENI in the germline V gene. V shed 6 bases and J 0 bases; nucleotides not matched to a gene: 3. CDR3 size: 17 residues. CDR3 residues: CASSRTSGGASYNEQFF. As DNA, the CDR3 is TGTGCCAGCTCCCGGACTAGCGGGGGGGCCTCCTACAATGAGCAGTTCTTC.

This clone was recorded only once. Distinct nucleotide sequences in the sample also encode this CDR3. The J gene is TRBJ1-2, the V gene TRBV28, with D perhaps TRBD1 (6 bases). The CDR3 has 11 amino acids. Germline V CDR1 and CDR2: MDHEN, SYDVKM. The ends were cut back, 6 bases at V and 8 bases at J, with 10 bases in the middle. The CDR3 DNA reads TGTGCCAGCAGCCTTGACAGGGGCTACACCTTC. Protein product: CASSLDRGYTF.

The chain carries TRBV2 and TRBJ1-1; the match to TRBD1 covers 12 bases. This CDR3 region has 14 residues. The junction had 6 bases not matched to a gene; V was cut back by 6 bases and J by 7 bases. The germline V gene encodes CDR1 SNHLY and CDR2 FYNNEI. For the CDR3, the DNA is TGTGCCAGCAGGCGGGACAGGGGGCTTGGTGAAGCTTTCTTT. Its protein product is CASRRDRGLGEAFF.

The J gene is TRBJ1-1, the V gene TRBV18, with D uncertain. Deletions cut 0 bases from V and 8 bases from J, with 7 bases between. Germline values: CDR1 KGHSH, CDR2 LQKENI. The length of the CDR3 is 12 residues. DNA for the CDR3: TGTGCCAGCTCACCACCGCAACAGGAAGCTTTCTTT. It codes for CASSPPQQEAFF.

The gene calls are TRBV4-2 and TRBJ2-1; TRBD2 aligns across 8 bases. CDR3 length: 16 residues. Trimming removed 3 bases from V and 4 bases from J; junction bases left unmatched: 8. Germline V gene data show CDR1 as LGHNA and CDR2 as YNFKEQ. CDR3 region: CASSHQLAEGYNEQFF. The CDR3 DNA is TGTGCCAGCAGCCACCAACTAGCGGAGGGTTACAATGAGCAGTTCTTC.

As DNA, the CDR3 is TGTGCCAGCAGTTTATTGGGGGGTGAGCAGTTCTTC. This codes for CASSLLGGEQFF. The rearrangement uses TRBV28 and TRBJ2-1; TRBD2 is a possible D gene (6 bases). Germline CDR1 reads MDHEN; CDR2 reads SYDVKM. The CDR3 has 12 amino acids. Trimming pared 1 base from V and 9 bases from J, leaving 7 bases between. Full variable domain (outside the CDR3, taken from reference TRBV28 and TRBJ2-1): DVKVTQSSRYLVKRTGEKVFLECVQDMDHENMFWYRQDPGLGLRLIYFSYDVKMKEKGDIPEGYSVSREKKERFSLILESASTNQTSMYLCASSLLGGEQFFGPGTRLTVL.

The gene calls are TRBV7-3 and TRBJ1-2; a weak D match, TRBD1 (6 bases). CDR1 SGHTA and CDR2 FQGTGA come from the germline V gene. The length of the CDR3 is 16 residues. V was cut by 5 bases and J by 0 bases, with 16 bases left in between. CDR3 residues: CASSEGHPQANYGYTF. For the CDR3, the DNA is TGTGCCAGCAGCGAGGGACATCCACAAGCTAACTATGGCTACACCTTC.

This clone was picked up one time. V is TRBV7-3 and J is TRBJ2-5; possibly TRBD2 for D (5 bases). CDR3 length: 13 residues. Trimming took off 0 bases at V and 10 bases at J, with 12 bases between the two ends. Germline CDR1 and CDR2: SGHTA and FQGTGA. CDR3 amino acids: CASSLTSLSDQYF. The CDR3 nucleotides are TGTGCCAGCAGCTTAACCTCCCTTAGCGACCAGTACTTC. Combining the CDR3 with reference TRBV7-3 and TRBJ2-5 gives the whole variable domain GAGVSQTPSNKVTEKGKYVELRCDPISGHTALYWYRQSLGQGPEFLIYFQGTGAADDSGLPNDRFFAVRPEGSVSTLKIQRTERGDSAVYLCASSLTSLSDQYFGPGTRLLVL.

The rearrangement links TRBV23-1 to TRBJ2-5; 7 bases line up with TRBD2. TRBV23-1 is an open reading frame whose function is uncertain. The V segment lost 2 bases and the J segment 5 bases; nucleotides outside the gene matches: 14. The CDR3 runs 17 residues. CDR3: CASSQRNGGRKRETQYF. CDR3 bases: TGCGCCAGCAGTCAAAGGAATGGCGGGAGAAAAAGGGAGACCCAGTACTTC.

The chain carries TRBV5-5 and TRBJ2-7, with TRBD1 matching 9 bases. Germline V lookup: CDR1 SGHKS, CDR2 YYEKEE (reference sequence). The V segment lost 5 bases and the J segment 0 bases; nucleotides outside the gene matches: 12. CDR3 length: 17 amino acids. CDR3 sequence: CASRGGQGSFLSYEQYF. The CDR3 coding sequence is TGTGCCAGCAGGGGGGGACAGGGATCCTTCCTCTCCTACGAGCAGTACTTC.

This sequence joins TRBV9 and TRBJ1-2, with D maybe TRBD1 (5 bases). The CDR3 runs 15 residues. Trimming pared 4 bases from V and 5 bases from J, leaving 18 bases between. Germline CDR1 reads SGDLS; CDR2 reads YYNGEE. The CDR3 DNA follows: TGTGCCAGCAGCCCAAACCTTCGGGGGAGGTATGGCTACACCTTC. Its translation is CASSPNLRGRYGYTF.

J is TRBJ1-1 and V is TRBV6-6; D possibly corresponds to TRBD1 (5 bases). Trimming removed 6 bases from V and 3 bases from J, with 11 bases in between. CDR1 is MNHNY and CDR2 is SVGAGI in the germline V gene (reference sequence). This CDR3 spans 13 amino acids. CDR3 amino acids: CASRQDGDTEAFF. In nucleotides, the CDR3 is TGTGCCAGCAGACAGGATGGGGACACTGAAGCTTTCTTT.

This rearrangement joins TRBV7-2 to TRBJ2-2; 14 positions agree with TRBD2. The germline V gene has CDR1 SGHTA and CDR2 FQGNSA. Losses at the gene ends were 5 bases for V and 7 bases for J; bases not matched to a gene: 12. The CDR3 runs to 18 residues. The CDR3 region has the DNA TGTGCCAGCAGCCGTGGGACTAGCGGGAGAAGGCTGGGCGGGGAGCTGTTTTTT. Its translation: CASSRGTSGRRLGGELFF.

V gene TRBV6-5 combines with J gene TRBJ2-7, with TRBD2 matching 13 bases. The CDR3 consists of 13 residues. The V gene end was trimmed by 9 bases and the J gene end by 2 bases; junction bases not matched to a gene: 1. Germline CDR1 reads MNHEY; CDR2 reads SVGAGI. This CDR3 reads CASGTSGTYEQYF. CDR3 in DNA: TGTGCCAGTGGGACTAGCGGGACCTACGAGCAGTACTTC.

The V and J genes are TRBV7-9 and TRBJ1-5; perhaps TRBD1 as D (6 bases). V dropped 4 bases and J dropped 4 bases, with 20 bases sitting between them. CDR1 and CDR2 (germline): SEHNR, FQNEAQ (reference sequence). CDR3 size: 17 residues. CDR3 DNA sequence: TGTGCCAGCAGCTGGGGGGGCGGCACAGGGTTAAATCAGCCCCAGCATTTT. Its protein product is CASSWGGGTGLNQPQHF.

The J gene is TRBJ2-2, the V gene TRBV4-2; 7 bases are a match to TRBD1. V shed 0 bases, J shed 5 bases, and the junction held 6 bases outside the gene matches. The CDR3 has 16 residues. Germline-derived CDR1 and CDR2 are LGHNA and YNFKEQ. The CDR3 is CASSQEDRGPTGELFF. For the CDR3, the DNA is TGTGCCAGCAGCCAAGAAGATAGGGGGCCGACCGGGGAGCTGTTTTTT.